This T cell receptor beta chain was identified during a study of cytomegalovirus exposure and HLA in healthy donors. Study-level findings and limits: For most TCR beta V segments, an earlier analysis put the productive rate at about 90% or about 30% of the time.

Concerning this clone: The target antigen is unknown.

Vbeta (60) and Jbeta (13) primers were used in the PCR. Some clones are missing from TCRdb's copy, which holds only in-frame ones; the method was immunoSEQ multiplex PCR. The sample has about 78,000 clones; around 70% are singletons. V was trimmed by 4 bases and J by 8 bases, leaving 17 bases between them. The CDR3 contains 15 residues. Germline loops: CDR1 SGHDN, CDR2 FVKESK. All the people who gave samples were healthy bone marrow donors. The sequencing sample was made of PBMCs. This TCR derives from a woman aged 40 to 50 in good health and CMV-seropositive. The chain links TRBV14 to TRBJ1-4; the D gene is possibly TRBD1 (6 bases). CDR3 bases: TGTGCCAGCAGCCTCAAACAGGGTCCGGGAGAAAAACTGTTTTTT. Its protein product is CASSLKQGPGEKLFF.